This is a list of T cell receptor beta chains from one sample in a study of OX40 agonist ivuxolimab in advanced cancers. The method was immunoSEQ multiplex PCR; TCRdb's version includes in-frame clones alone and lacks a portion of them. The sample lists around 63,000 clones, around nine tenths occurring once. The material was CD4+ or CD8+ T cells sorted from blood, obtained in a trial of the OX40 agonist ivuxolimab. The receptor source for this set is an adult with an advanced solid tumor such as melanoma, head and neck, liver or kidney cancer. CDR3s include the opening cysteine and the closing phenylalanine or tryptophan. A D gene is named only where the DNA matches it firmly. Size tells how often a clone was seen (once, few, many) or the class of an expanded clone, and some rows leave it out.

cdr3_nt: TGTGCCAGCAGATACTCGACAGGGGCGGGTAACTATGGCTACACCTTC
cdr3_aa: CASRYSTGAGNYGYTF
d_call: TRBD1
v_call: TRBV27
j_call: TRBJ1-2
clone_size: .

cdr3_nt: TGTGCCAGCACTCTTGAAGAGAATTCACCCCTCCACTTT
cdr3_aa: CASTLEENSPLHF
d_call: .
v_call: TRBV6-6
j_call: TRBJ1-6
clone_size: once

cdr3_nt: TGTGCCAGCAGTCCGACTAGCGGGAGCTACAATGAGCAGTTCTTC
cdr3_aa: CASSPTSGSYNEQFF
d_call: TRBD2
v_call: TRBV7-9
j_call: TRBJ2-1
clone_size: .

cdr3_nt: TGTGCCAGCAGTGAAGTGGAGAATCAGCCCCAGCATTTT
cdr3_aa: CASSEVENQPQHF
d_call: .
v_call: TRBV6-1
j_call: TRBJ1-5
clone_size: .

cdr3_nt: TGTGCCATGGGACAGCCGAACACCGGGGAGCTGTTTTTT
cdr3_aa: CAMGQPNTGELFF
d_call: TRBD1
v_call: TRBV10-3
j_call: TRBJ2-2
clone_size: .

cdr3_nt: TGTGCCAGCAGCTTATGGGGGCGACAGGGACAAGAGACCCAGTACTTC
cdr3_aa: CASSLWGRQGQETQYF
d_call: TRBD1
v_call: TRBV7-9
j_call: TRBJ2-5
clone_size: .

cdr3_nt: TGCAGCGTTGAAGTGGGACCCCAGCGGCTGTTTTTT
cdr3_aa: CSVEVGPQRLFF
d_call: .
v_call: TRBV29-1
j_call: TRBJ1-4
clone_size: .

cdr3_nt: TGTGCCAGTAGTATTGGGACTTTGAACACCGGGGAGCTGTTTTTT
cdr3_aa: CASSIGTLNTGELFF
d_call: .
v_call: TRBV19
j_call: TRBJ2-2
clone_size: .

cdr3_nt: TGTGCCAGTAGTATATCTAGCGGGAGGACCGGGGAGCTGTTTTTT
cdr3_aa: CASSISSGRTGELFF
d_call: TRBD2
v_call: TRBV19
j_call: TRBJ2-2
clone_size: .

cdr3_nt: TGCGCCAGCAGCTTGGGACACCTGGATCAAGAGACCCAGTACTTC
cdr3_aa: CASSLGHLDQETQYF
d_call: .
v_call: TRBV5-1
j_call: TRBJ2-5
clone_size: .

cdr3_nt: TGCGCCAGCAGCCCCCGGACAGGGTTTAGCGAGCAGTACTTC
cdr3_aa: CASSPRTGFSEQYF
d_call: TRBD1
v_call: TRBV4-1
j_call: TRBJ2-7
clone_size: .

cdr3_nt: TGTGCCAGCAGCTGGACTAGCGGGAGCAACGAGCAGTACTTC
cdr3_aa: CASSWTSGSNEQYF
d_call: TRBD2
v_call: TRBV6-1
j_call: TRBJ2-7
clone_size: .

cdr3_nt: TGTGCCAGCAGCTTAGACAGGATGAACACTGAAGCTTTCTTT
cdr3_aa: CASSLDRMNTEAFF
d_call: .
v_call: TRBV7-8
j_call: TRBJ1-1
clone_size: .

cdr3_nt: TGTGCCAGCAGTTTTTGGTTAAGCCCCTACAATGAGCAGTTCTTC
cdr3_aa: CASSFWLSPYNEQFF
d_call: .
v_call: TRBV27
j_call: TRBJ2-1
clone_size: .

cdr3_nt: TGCGCCAGCAGCCAATCCGGGATCTACGAGCAGTACTTC
cdr3_aa: CASSQSGIYEQYF
d_call: .
v_call: TRBV4-1
j_call: TRBJ2-7
clone_size: .

cdr3_nt: TGTGGAACGGCTAGCGGAGCCTCAAAGGCGACCGGGGAGCTGTTTTTT
cdr3_aa: CGTASGASKATGELFF
d_call: TRBD2
v_call: TRBV5-4
j_call: TRBJ2-2
clone_size: .

cdr3_nt: TGTGCCAGCAGTGATTCCGGACGAAACACCATATATTTT
cdr3_aa: CASSDSGRNTIYF
d_call: .
v_call: TRBV25-1
j_call: TRBJ1-3
clone_size: .

cdr3_nt: TGTGCCAGCAGCTTTGCCGGGGACCGTCTTCAGCTGTTTTTT
cdr3_aa: CASSFAGDRLQLFF
d_call: .
v_call: TRBV7-2
j_call: TRBJ2-2
clone_size: .

cdr3_nt: TGCAGCGTTGAGAAACTGGGACAGGGGGACGGCTACACCTTC
cdr3_aa: CSVEKLGQGDGYTF
d_call: TRBD1
v_call: TRBV29-1
j_call: TRBJ1-2
clone_size: .

cdr3_nt: TGTGCCAGCAGTAACCCACCTAGAGAGGGGGAGCTGTTTTTT
cdr3_aa: CASSNPPREGELFF
d_call: .
v_call: TRBV27
j_call: TRBJ2-2
clone_size: .

cdr3_nt: TGTGCCAGCAGGCTTTCTACCGCCTTCACAGATACGCAGTATTTT
cdr3_aa: CASRLSTAFTDTQYF
d_call: .
v_call: TRBV5-4
j_call: TRBJ2-3
clone_size: .

cdr3_nt: TGCGCCAGCAGCCAAGGGGGGGGGTCATCACGGTACAATGAGCAGTTCTTC
cdr3_aa: CASSQGGGSSRYNEQFF
d_call: TRBD2
v_call: TRBV4-3
j_call: TRBJ2-1
clone_size: .

cdr3_nt: TGCGCCAGCAGCTTGAGTTTGGGACAGGGGTCCGAGCAGTACTTC
cdr3_aa: CASSLSLGQGSEQYF
d_call: TRBD1
v_call: TRBV5-1
j_call: TRBJ2-7
clone_size: .

cdr3_nt: TGCGCCAGCAGCCAAGATGTCTACAATGAGCAGTTCTTC
cdr3_aa: CASSQDVYNEQFF
d_call: .
v_call: TRBV4-3
j_call: TRBJ2-1
clone_size: .